This T cell receptor (beta chain) is from a study of T cells in Graves' hyperthyroidism and ophthalmopathy. Study conclusions and caveats: Blood held most thyroid clonotypes expanded above 0.001 frequency.

It was uncontrolled infection, other autoimmune disease, pregnancy or lactation that excluded patients. About this clonotype itself: Antigen specificity is unknown.

The source material, RNA transcripts, was used to amplify TCR beta CDR3 regions. Initially, a first-round RT-PCR of the TCR CDR3 employed the HTBI primer set. From the multiplex PCR reads, TCRdb called clonotypes with MiXCR, one entry per CDR3 protein. The sample carries about 510,000 distinct CDR3 sequences, over 45% recorded once. Germline values: CDR1 SGHDN, CDR2 FVKESK. Trimming took 3 bases from V and 11 from J, leaving 10 bases between them. The CDR3 runs to 11 residues. The rearrangement joins TRBV14 to TRBJ1-1; no clear D gene. Source material: peripheral blood or thyroid tissue (not recorded which). This TCR derives from an adult woman with Graves' disease, either hyperthyroidism or ophthalmopathy (not recorded which). The CDR3 bases are TGTGCCAGCAGCCATGGTTTCGGTGCTTTCTTT. Amino acid sequence: CASSHGFGAFF.